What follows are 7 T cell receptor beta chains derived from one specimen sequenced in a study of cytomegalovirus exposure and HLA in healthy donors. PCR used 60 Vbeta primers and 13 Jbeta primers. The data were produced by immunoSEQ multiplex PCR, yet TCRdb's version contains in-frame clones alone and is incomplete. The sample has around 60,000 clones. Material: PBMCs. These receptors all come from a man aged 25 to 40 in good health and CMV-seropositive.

The CDR3 DNA reads TGTGCCAGCATCGACTCAAACTACAATGAGCAGTTCTTC. It specifies CASIDSNYNEQFF. The chain is built from TRBV2 and TRBJ2-1; no reliable D call. The CDR3 contains 13 residues. CDR1 is SNHLY, CDR2 FYNNEI, per germline. V gave up 7 bases and J gave up 3 bases, with 10 bases separating them.

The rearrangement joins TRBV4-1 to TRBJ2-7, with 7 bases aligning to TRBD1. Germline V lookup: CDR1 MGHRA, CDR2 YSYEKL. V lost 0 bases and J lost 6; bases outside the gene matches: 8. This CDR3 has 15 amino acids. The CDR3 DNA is TGCGCCAGCAGCCAAGAATTACAGGGGTTCGGCGAGCAGTACTTC. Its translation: CASSQELQGFGEQYF.

CDR3 sequence reads: CASSNPGGLDGWGDEQFF. The CDR3 region has the DNA TGTGCCAGCAGCAATCCCGGTGGACTAGACGGCTGGGGGGATGAGCAGTTCTTC. The V gene is TRBV9, the J gene TRBJ2-1, with TRBD2 matching over 7 bases. Germline V CDR1 and CDR2: SGDLS, YYNGEE. This CDR3 contains 18 residues. V gave up 4 bases and J gave up 8 bases; unmatched junction bases: 21.

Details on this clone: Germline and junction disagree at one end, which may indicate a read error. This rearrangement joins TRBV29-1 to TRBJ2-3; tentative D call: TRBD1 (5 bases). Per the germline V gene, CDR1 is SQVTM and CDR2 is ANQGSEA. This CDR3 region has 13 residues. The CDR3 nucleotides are TGCAGCGTCGACAGCCTTAGCACAGATAAGCAGTATTTT. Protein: CSVDSLSTDKQYF.

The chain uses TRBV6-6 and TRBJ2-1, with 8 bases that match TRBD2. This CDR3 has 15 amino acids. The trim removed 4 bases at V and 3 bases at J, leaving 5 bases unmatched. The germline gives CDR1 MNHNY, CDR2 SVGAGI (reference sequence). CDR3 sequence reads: CASSSAGDDYNEQFF. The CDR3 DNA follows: TGTGCCAGCAGTTCAGCGGGAGACGACTACAATGAGCAGTTCTTC.

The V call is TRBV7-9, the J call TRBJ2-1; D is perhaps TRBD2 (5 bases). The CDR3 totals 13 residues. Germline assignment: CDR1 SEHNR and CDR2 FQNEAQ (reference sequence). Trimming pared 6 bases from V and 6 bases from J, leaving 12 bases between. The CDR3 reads CASSRLGVNEQFF. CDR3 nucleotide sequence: TGTGCCAGCAGTCGCCTCGGGGTCAATGAGCAGTTCTTC.

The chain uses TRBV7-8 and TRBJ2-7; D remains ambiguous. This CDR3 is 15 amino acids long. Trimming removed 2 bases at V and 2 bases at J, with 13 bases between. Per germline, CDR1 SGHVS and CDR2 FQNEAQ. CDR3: CASSLLRLSAYEQYF. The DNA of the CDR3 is TGTGCCAGCAGCTTACTGCGGCTGAGCGCCTACGAGCAGTACTTC. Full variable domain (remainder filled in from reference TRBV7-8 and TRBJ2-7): GAGVSQSPRYKVAKRGQDVALRCDPISGHVSLFWYQQALGQGPEFLTYFQNEAQLDKSGLPSDRFFAERPEGSVSTLKIQRTQQEDSAVYLCASSLLRLSAYEQYFGPGTRLTVT.